The 8 T cell receptor beta chains presented below share a single source sample, sequenced in a study of radiation and T cells in renal cell carcinoma. Time point specified: blood 4 weeks post-SBRT, at nephrectomy. Described treatment: 15 Gy SBRT to primary tumor, nephrectomy 4 weeks later. The protocol was immunoSEQ multiplex PCR, while the TCRdb copy is restricted to in-frame clones and leaves out a portion. Here the sample spans approximately 170,000 clones, 88% being singletons. Here the sequenced sample was blood, taken from a patient whose treatment included radiotherapy and nephrectomy. All receptors derive from a woman aged 45 to 65 with renal cell carcinoma.

This chain links TRBV19 with TRBJ1-2; D is perhaps TRBD1 (6 bases). This CDR3 region has 14 residues. V lost 3 bases and J lost 3, with 11 bases in between. Germline V gene data show CDR1 as LNHDA and CDR2 as SQIVND (reference sequence). CDR3 bases: TGTGCCAGTAGTATTCAGGGGCAGGACTATGGCTACACCTTC. This codes for CASSIQGQDYGYTF. Complete variable domain (other parts from reference TRBV19 and TRBJ1-2): DGGITQSPKYLFRKEGQNVTLSCEQNLNHDAMYWYRQDPGQGLRLIYYSQIVNDFQKGDIAEGYSVSREKKESFPLTVTSAQKNPTAFYLCASSIQGQDYGYTFGSGTRLTVV.

V gene TRBV6-5 combines with J gene TRBJ2-3; 12 bases agree with TRBD2. Trimming at V came to 4 bases and at J to 1 base, leaving 3 bases not matched to a gene. This CDR3 spans 16 amino acids. Germline V gives CDR1 MNHEY, CDR2 SVGAGI. DNA for the CDR3: TGTGCCAGCAGTTCTGGACTAGCGGGGCGCACAGATACGCAGTATTTT. It translates to CASSSGLAGRTDTQYF.

This clone was seen a handful of times. The CDR3 nucleotides are TGTGCTAGTGCCGCCAAGGGGGACACTGAAGCTTTCTTT. As protein: CASAAKGDTEAFF. The chain links TRBV12-5 to TRBJ1-1; D possibly corresponds to TRBD1 (6 bases). Looked up from germline, CDR1 is LGHNT and CDR2 is FRNRAP. V lost 7 bases, J lost 3 bases, and 12 bases lay in between. There are 13 residues in the CDR3.

V is TRBV7-2 and J is TRBJ2-6; D is uncertain. The germline V gene encodes CDR1 SGHTA and CDR2 FQGNSA. Deletions cut 6 bases from V and 0 bases from J, with 15 bases between. This CDR3 is built from 17 residues. DNA for the CDR3: TGTGCCAGCAGTTTCCCGGGCCTGCGCTCTGGGGCCAACGTCCTGACTTTC. This codes for CASSFPGLRSGANVLTF.

The CDR3 DNA reads as TGTGCCAGCAGCCAAGATCTTTCGGAGGGAATGAACACTGAAGCTTTCTTT. It encodes CASSQDLSEGMNTEAFF. The rearrangement uses TRBV4-2 and TRBJ1-1; no reliable D call. Per germline, CDR1 LGHNA and CDR2 YNFKEQ. V dropped 0 bases and J dropped 0 bases, with 14 bases sitting between them. The CDR3 length is 17 residues.

In regard to this clone: The sample holds other DNA sequences that translate to the same CDR3. The rearrangement uses TRBV4-1 and TRBJ2-2, with a possible D match to TRBD2 (5 bases). The CDR3 runs 17 residues. V was trimmed by 1 base and J by 2 bases, leaving 14 bases between them. Germline-derived CDR1 and CDR2 are MGHRA and YSYEKL. The CDR3 sequence is CASSQGEGRSNTGELFF. In DNA, the CDR3 is TGCGCCAGCAGCCAAGGTGAGGGCCGCTCCAACACCGGGGAGCTGTTTTTT.

In nucleotides, the CDR3 is TGCGCCAGCAGCTTGTCGGACAATGAAAAACTGTTTTTT. Protein sequence: CASSLSDNEKLFF. The V call is TRBV5-1, the J call TRBJ1-4; D gene uncertain. The length of the CDR3 is 13 residues. V lost 1 base and J 5 bases, leaving 6 bases between the germline ends. Germline V gives CDR1 SGHRS, CDR2 YFSETQ.

CDR3 residues: CASKNGETQYF. The CDR3 nucleotides read TGTGCCAGCAAAAATGGTGAGACCCAGTACTTC. This chain uses TRBV2 with TRBJ2-5; D ambiguous. V shed 7 bases and J shed 5 bases, with 8 bases lying between them. Germline-derived CDR1 and CDR2 are SNHLY and FYNNEI. The CDR3 covers 11 residues. The variable domain in full, completed from reference TRBV2 and TRBJ2-5, reads EPEVTQTPSHQVTQMGQEVILRCVPISNHLYFYWYRQILGQKVEFLVSFYNNEISEKSEIFDDQFSVERPDGSNFTLKIRSTKLEDSAMYFCASKNGETQYFGPGTRLLVL.